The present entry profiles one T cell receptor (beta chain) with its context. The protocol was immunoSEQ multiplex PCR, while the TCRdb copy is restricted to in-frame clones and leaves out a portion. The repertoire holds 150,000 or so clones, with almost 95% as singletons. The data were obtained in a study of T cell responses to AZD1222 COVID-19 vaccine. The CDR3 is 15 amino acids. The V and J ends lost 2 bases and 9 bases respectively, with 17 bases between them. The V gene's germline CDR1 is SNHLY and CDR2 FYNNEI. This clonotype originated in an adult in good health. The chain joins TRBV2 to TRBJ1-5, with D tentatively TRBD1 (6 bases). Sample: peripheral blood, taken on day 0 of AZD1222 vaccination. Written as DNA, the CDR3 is TGTGCCAGCAGTGAAAGGGACATCGGTAGGTTGCCCCAGCATTTT. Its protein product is CASSERDIGRLPQHF. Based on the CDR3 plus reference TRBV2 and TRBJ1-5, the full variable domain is EPEVTQTPSHQVTQMGQEVILRCVPISNHLYFYWYRQILGQKVEFLVSFYNNEISEKSEIFDDQFSVERPDGSNFTLKIRSTKLEDSAMYFCASSERDIGRLPQHFGDGTRLSIL.